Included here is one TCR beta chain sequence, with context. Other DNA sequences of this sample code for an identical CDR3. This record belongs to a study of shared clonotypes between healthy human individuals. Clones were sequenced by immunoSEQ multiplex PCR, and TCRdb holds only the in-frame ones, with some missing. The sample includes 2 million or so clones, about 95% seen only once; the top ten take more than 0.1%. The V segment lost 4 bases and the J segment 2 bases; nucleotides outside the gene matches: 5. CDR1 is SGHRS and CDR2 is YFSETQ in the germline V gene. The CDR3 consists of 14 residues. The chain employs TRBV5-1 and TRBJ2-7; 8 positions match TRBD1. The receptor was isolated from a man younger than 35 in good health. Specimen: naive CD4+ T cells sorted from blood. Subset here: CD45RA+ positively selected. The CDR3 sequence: CASSAGQGAYEQYF. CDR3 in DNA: TGCGCCAGCAGCGCTGGACAGGGAGCCTACGAGCAGTACTTC.